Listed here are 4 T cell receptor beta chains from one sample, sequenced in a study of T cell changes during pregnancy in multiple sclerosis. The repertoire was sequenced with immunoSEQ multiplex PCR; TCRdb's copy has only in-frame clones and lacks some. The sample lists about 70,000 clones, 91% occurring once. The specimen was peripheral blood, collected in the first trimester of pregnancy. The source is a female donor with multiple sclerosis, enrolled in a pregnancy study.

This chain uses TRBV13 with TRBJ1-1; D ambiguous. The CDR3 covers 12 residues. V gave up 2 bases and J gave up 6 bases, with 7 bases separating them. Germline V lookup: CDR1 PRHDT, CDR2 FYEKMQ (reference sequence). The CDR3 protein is CASSLLGAEAFF. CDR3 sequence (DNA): TGTGCCAGCAGCTTACTGGGCGCTGAAGCTTTCTTT.

Here the CDR3 reads CASTEQGATGANVLTF. CDR3 bases: TGTGCCAGCACCGAACAGGGAGCCACTGGGGCCAACGTCCTGACTTTC. The chain has TRBV5-6 and TRBJ2-6; tentative D call: TRBD1 (6 bases). Germline CDR1 reads SGHDT; CDR2 reads YYEEEE. This CDR3 has 16 amino acids. V was pared by 6 bases and J by 2 bases, with 15 bases between.

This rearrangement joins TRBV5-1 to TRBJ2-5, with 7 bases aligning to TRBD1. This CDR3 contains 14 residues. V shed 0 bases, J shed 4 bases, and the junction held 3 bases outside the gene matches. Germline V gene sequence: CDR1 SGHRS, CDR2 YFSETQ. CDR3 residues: CASSLGAGGETQYF. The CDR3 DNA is TGCGCCAGCAGCTTGGGGGCAGGGGGAGAGACCCAGTACTTC.

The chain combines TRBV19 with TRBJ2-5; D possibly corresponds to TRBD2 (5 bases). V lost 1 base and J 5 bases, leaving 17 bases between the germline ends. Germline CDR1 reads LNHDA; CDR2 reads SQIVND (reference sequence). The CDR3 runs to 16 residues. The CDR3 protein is CASSIGAASRMETQYF. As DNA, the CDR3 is TGTGCCAGTAGTATAGGAGCGGCTAGCCGCATGGAGACCCAGTACTTC.